Listed here are 12 T cell receptor beta chains from one sample, sequenced in a study of blood T cells in healthy people across ages. Using a J-beta primer mix together with a sample-barcoded 5' primer, a second PCR was run for roughly 7 to 12 cycles. Using its own MiXCR run on the 5' RACE reads, TCRdb lists one record per CDR3 protein. The table lists about 780,000 distinct CDR3 sequences, around a quarter of them singletons. These data also featured in a second study, about T cells of mothers and their children.

The material sequenced was blood. These receptors all stem from a boy between 10 and 17 years old in good health.

This clonotype occurred a few times. The gene calls are TRBV21-1 and TRBJ1-1; whether TRBD1, the table's D call, matches the DNA was not checked. TRBV21-1 is a listed pseudogene. CDR3 length: 16 amino acids. In nucleotides, the CDR3 is TGTGCCAGCTTCGGGGGACAGGGGGCGATAGGAACTGAAGCTTTCTTT. Its protein is CASFGGQGAIGTEAFF.

The chain carries TRBV30 and TRBJ2-7; 11 bases are shared with TRBD1. The CDR3 totals 14 residues. The V and J ends lost 0 bases and 7 bases, in that order; junction bases with no gene match: 5. The germline V gene encodes CDR1 GTSNPN and CDR2 SVGIG (reference sequence). The CDR3 bases are TGTGCCTGGAGTGTTGGACAGGGGGCGGGGGAGCAGTACTTC. It is translated as CAWSVGQGAGEQYF.

The chain is built from TRBV13 and TRBJ2-5, with TRBD2 matching over 12 bases. Germline V gene sequence: CDR1 PRHDT, CDR2 FYEKMQ (reference sequence). V lost 5 bases and J lost 7; bases outside the gene matches: 11. The CDR3 is made up of 16 amino acids. The CDR3 coding sequence is TGTGCCAGCAGCACCTCTAGCGGGGGGGCCGATGGGACCCAGTACTTC. It translates to CASSTSSGGADGTQYF.

Notes on this clonotype: This may stem from a read error, because a much larger clone lies one nucleotide away. This chain joins TRBV12-3 or TRBV12-4 and TRBJ1-1; no definite D call. This CDR3 is 11 amino acids long. The DNA for the CDR3 is TGTGTCAGCAGACCTAACACTGAAGCTTTCTTT. It is translated as CVSRPNTEAFF.

This clonotype was observed a single time. The chain links TRBV20-1 to TRBJ2-3; 14 bases fit TRBD2. V was pared by 6 bases and J by 4 bases, with 6 bases of the junction left unmatched. Germline-derived CDR1 and CDR2 are DFQATT and SNEGSKA (reference sequence). The CDR3 is 15 residues long. CDR3 sequence (DNA): TGCAGTGCGTTGGGACTAGCGGGGGTTCCAGATACGCAGTATTTT. Protein: CSALGLAGVPDTQYF.

This clonotype was seen only a few times. V is TRBV30 and J is TRBJ2-7; TRBD1 aligns across 10 bases. The CDR3 totals 14 residues. CDR1 and CDR2 from the germline V gene are GTSNPN and SVGIG (reference sequence). V lost 3 bases and J lost 2; bases outside the gene matches: 4. This CDR3 is CAWSTGQGTYEQYF. Here the CDR3 DNA reads TGTGCCTGGAGCACGGGACAGGGGACCTACGAGCAGTACTTC.

This clonotype came up a few times. The V gene is TRBV29-1, the J gene TRBJ2-2; D possibly corresponds to TRBD2 (5 bases). The germline CDR1 and CDR2 sequences are SQVTM and ANQGSEA. With 6 bases removed from V and 3 bases from J, the gap between germline ends came to 11 bases. This CDR3 contains 13 residues. The CDR3 sequence is CSVVGKYTGELFF. In DNA, the CDR3 is TGCAGCGTGGTCGGGAAGTACACCGGGGAGCTGTTTTTT.

This clonotype has a handful of counts. This chain joins TRBV5-1 and TRBJ1-1; 8 bases agree with TRBD1. CDR3 length: 15 residues. Losses at the gene ends were 4 bases for V and 3 bases for J; bases not matched to a gene: 8. Germline V gives CDR1 SGHRS, CDR2 YFSETQ. The CDR3 sequence is CASSLEPDRDTEAFF. Written as DNA, the CDR3 is TGCGCCAGCAGCCTGGAACCGGACAGGGACACTGAAGCTTTCTTT.

The rearrangement joins TRBV25-1 to TRBJ2-7, with TRBD1 matching over 9 bases. After removal of 1 base from V and 1 base from J, the junction contained 2 bases not matched to a gene. CDR1 and CDR2 from the germline V gene are MGHDK and SYGVNS. This CDR3 is built from 15 residues. The CDR3, as DNA: TGTGCCAGCAGTGAATGGGGACAGGGTTCCTACGAGCAGTACTTC. Amino acids: CASSEWGQGSYEQYF.

This clonotype has a handful of counts. The chain joins TRBV25-1 to TRBJ2-5; 9 positions agree with TRBD2. The end of the DNA aligns better with TRBJ2-7, so the J call may be wrong. The CDR3 has 15 amino acids. CDR1 MGHDK and CDR2 SYGVNS come from the germline V gene. The CDR3 spells CASSEWASGDYEQYF. For the CDR3, the DNA is TGTGCCAGCAGTGAATGGGCTAGCGGGGACTACGAGCAGTACTTC.

The CDR3 loop reads CAWSAPDYEQYF. The CDR3 DNA reads as TGTGCCTGGAGTGCCCCGGATTACGAGCAGTACTTC. The V gene is TRBV30, the J gene TRBJ2-7; D ambiguous. The ends were cut back, 1 base at V and 4 bases at J, with 8 bases in the middle. Germline CDR1 GTSNPN, CDR2 SVGIG (reference sequence). The CDR3 consists of 12 residues.

This chain links TRBV12-3 or TRBV12-4 with TRBJ1-1; D remains unclear. V lost 2 bases, J lost 7 bases, and 14 bases lay in between. The CDR3 is made up of 14 amino acids. The CDR3 DNA reads TGTGCCAGCAGTTTACGTAGGAGGTCCATTGAAGCTTTCTTT. Its translation is CASSLRRRSIEAFF.